A single sample is the source of the 21 T cell receptor beta chains below, sequenced in a study of vaccination effects on CD4 cells after COVID-19. Culturing for about ten days preceded CD4+ T cell isolation. Two doses of either BNT162b2 or mRNA-1273 were given to each participant. Data came from immunoSEQ multiplex PCR; TCRdb stores just in-frame clones and leaves some out. The sample consists of about 73,000 clones, roughly 73% of them appearing once. These receptors have no known antigen. The specimen was CD4+ T cells from PBMCs cultured without peptide, collected after COVID-19 vaccination. These receptors were obtained from a human donor who received a COVID-19 vaccine.

The chain joins TRBV5-6 to TRBJ1-2; D not resolved. CDR1 SGHDT and CDR2 YYEEEE come from the germline V gene. The CDR3 runs 11 residues. V was cut by 1 base and J by 3 bases, with 1 base left in between. The CDR3 region has the DNA TGTGCCAGCAGCTTGTACTATGGCTACACCTTC. This sequence encodes CASSLYYGYTF.

The chain joins TRBV7-2 to TRBJ1-2; perhaps TRBD1 as D (5 bases). The germline gives CDR1 SGHTA, CDR2 FQGNSA. The CDR3 has 15 amino acids. V lost 5 bases to trimming and J lost 5 bases, with 18 bases between them. CDR3 coding DNA: TGTGCCAGCAGCCCCCCTGGGGGGGGAAGGTATGGCTACACCTTC. The encoded protein is CASSPPGGGRYGYTF.

The V and J genes are TRBV28 and TRBJ1-2; D gene unclear. V lost 7 bases and J 8 bases, leaving 17 bases between the germline ends. Germline V gives CDR1 MDHEN, CDR2 SYDVKM. CDR3 length equals 13 residues. The CDR3 loop is CASTNSGHRGYTF. The CDR3, as DNA: TGTGCCAGCACAAATTCGGGCCACCGGGGCTACACCTTC.

The rearrangement links TRBV5-1 to TRBJ2-3; D is unresolved. Germline-derived CDR1 and CDR2 are SGHRS and YFSETQ. This CDR3 is built from 12 residues. Trimming pared 0 bases from V and 5 bases from J, leaving 4 bases between. The CDR3 loop is CASSLEGDTQYF. CDR3 nucleotides: TGCGCCAGCAGCTTGGAAGGAGATACGCAGTATTTT.

J is TRBJ2-1 and V is TRBV7-2; 8 bases align to TRBD1. The CDR3 contains 18 residues. The germline V gene has CDR1 SGHTA and CDR2 FQGNSA. V was pared by 2 bases and J by 0 bases, with 9 bases of the junction left unmatched. CDR3 loop: CASSLPTGQGRSYNEQFF. The CDR3 DNA sequence: TGTGCCAGCAGCTTACCTACCGGACAGGGCCGCTCCTACAATGAGCAGTTCTTC.

CDR3 residues: CASSRGQGTYEQYV. CDR3 sequence (DNA): TGTGCCAGCAGCCGGGGACAGGGGACCTACGAGCAGTACGTC. This chain links TRBV6-6 with TRBJ2-7, with TRBD1 matching over 10 bases. Germline loops: CDR1 MNHNY, CDR2 SVGAGI (reference sequence). The CDR3 runs to 14 residues. V shed 6 bases, J shed 2 bases, and the junction held 4 bases outside the gene matches.

This chain uses TRBV9 with TRBJ2-1; 7 bases line up with TRBD2. The CDR3 spans 14 residues. The ends lost 1 base at V and 10 bases at J; junction bases unmatched: 8. Germline CDR1 reads SGDLS; CDR2 reads YYNGEE. The CDR3 spells CASSVSGGAQEQFF. DNA for the CDR3: TGTGCCAGCAGCGTATCGGGGGGTGCCCAGGAGCAGTTCTTC.

There are a few counts of this clone. The V call is TRBV3-1 (or the pseudogene TRBV3-2), the J call TRBJ2-2; maybe TRBD1 (6 bases). Trimming pared 4 bases from V and 6 bases from J, leaving 18 bases between. The V gene's germline CDR1 is LGHDT and CDR2 YNNKEL (reference sequence). This CDR3 is 16 amino acids long. The CDR3 reads CASSRPDPQGPGELFF. Here the CDR3 DNA reads TGTGCCAGCAGCCGCCCGGATCCGCAGGGGCCCGGGGAGCTGTTTTTT.

This sequence joins TRBV19 and TRBJ1-2, with D hard to call. Germline loops: CDR1 LNHDA, CDR2 SQIVND (reference sequence). This CDR3 region has 14 residues. The germline V and J ends were trimmed by 5 bases and 8 bases, with 18 bases remaining between them. The CDR3 region is CASSLPDRGRGYTF. CDR3 DNA sequence: TGTGCCAGTAGTTTACCGGACCGCGGGAGGGGCTACACCTTC.

This clone occurred a few times. The chain is built from TRBV5-4 and TRBJ2-1, with 8 bases matching TRBD1. CDR1 and CDR2 from the germline V gene are SGHNT and YYREEE (reference sequence). This CDR3 contains 15 residues. V lost 3 bases, J lost 9 bases, and 11 bases stayed unmatched. This chain's CDR3 is CASSSRTGRGSEQFF. The CDR3 coding sequence is TGTGCCAGCAGCTCTCGGACAGGGCGAGGGAGTGAGCAGTTCTTC.

This chain links TRBV7-3 with TRBJ2-2, with a weak D call TRBD1 (6 bases). The CDR3 loop spans 18 amino acids. Germline lookup yields CDR1 SGHTA and CDR2 FQGTGA. Trimming stripped 1 base from V and 4 bases from J, with 19 bases between. CDR3 nucleotides: TGTGCCAGCAGCTTAATGGTCAGGGGCTCACTTTTCACCGGGGAGCTGTTTTTT. Its translation: CASSLMVRGSLFTGELFF.

This clone was seen a handful of times. The chain carries TRBV29-1 and TRBJ1-1; perhaps TRBD1 as D (5 bases). The CDR3 runs to 13 residues. V lost 8 bases and J lost 0, with 13 bases in between. Germline loops: CDR1 SQVTM, CDR2 ANQGSEA. The DNA for the CDR3 is TGCAGCCCAAGGAGGGACTTGAACACTGAAGCTTTCTTT. Its translation: CSPRRDLNTEAFF.

The chain links TRBV24-1 to TRBJ2-3, with D possibly being TRBD1 or TRBD2 (5 bases each). The length of the CDR3 is 16 residues. The germline V gene encodes CDR1 KGHDR and CDR2 SFDVKD. The germline V and J ends were trimmed by 3 bases and 0 bases, with 12 bases remaining between them. This CDR3 is CATSDPRGPSTDTQYF. CDR3 in DNA: TGTGCCACCAGTGATCCCCGGGGACCTAGCACAGATACGCAGTATTTT.

This clone has just a few counts. This sequence joins TRBV9 and TRBJ1-3, with D hard to call. The CDR3 length is 12 residues. Germline CDR1 is SGDLS and CDR2 is YYNGEE. Trimming pared 0 bases from V and 4 bases from J, leaving 2 bases between. The CDR3 spells CASSVEGNTIYF. DNA of the CDR3: TGTGCCAGCAGCGTAGAGGGAAACACCATATATTTT.

The V call is TRBV9, the J call TRBJ2-5, with TRBD2 matching over 7 bases. Trimming removed 2 bases from V and 5 bases from J; junction bases left unmatched: 9. CDR3 length: 15 amino acids. The V gene's germline CDR1 is SGDLS and CDR2 YYNGEE. The CDR3 loop reads CASSVRGDGVETQYF. CDR3 in DNA: TGTGCCAGCAGCGTTCGGGGGGATGGAGTCGAGACCCAGTACTTC.

The CDR3 protein is CASSPPAGTQETQYF. CDR3 DNA sequence: TGCGCCAGCAGCCCCCCCGCGGGAACTCAAGAGACCCAGTACTTC. This chain links TRBV5-1 with TRBJ2-5; a weak D match, TRBD2 (6 bases). The length of the CDR3 is 15 residues. Germline loops: CDR1 SGHRS, CDR2 YFSETQ. The V and J ends lost 4 bases and 2 bases respectively, with 15 bases between them.

The rearrangement links TRBV5-1 to TRBJ2-2, with D perhaps matching TRBD1 (6 bases). This CDR3 spans 16 amino acids. V was clipped by 0 bases and J by 6 bases, with 15 bases between them. Germline CDR1 is SGHRS and CDR2 is YFSETQ. In DNA, the CDR3 is TGCGCCAGCAGCTTGGCCCCAGGGGTTAACGCCGGGGAGCTGTTTTTT. Its translation is CASSLAPGVNAGELFF.

V usage is TRBV23-1 and J usage is TRBJ2-2; D remains ambiguous. TRBV23-1 is noted as an ORF with a role that remains uncertain. V lost 0 bases and J 5 bases, leaving 7 bases between the germline ends. CDR3 length equals 14 residues. CDR3 protein: CASSQSAGTGELFF. The CDR3 region has the DNA TGCGCCAGCAGTCAATCGGCCGGGACCGGGGAGCTGTTTTTT.

This chain joins TRBV4-1 and TRBJ2-5; TRBD2 matches 11 bases. The CDR3 has 16 residues. The trim removed 5 bases at V and 1 base at J, leaving 6 bases unmatched. Germline CDR1 and CDR2: MGHRA and YSYEKL. CDR3 bases: TGCGCCAGCAGCGCGGGACTAGCGGACTTCCAAGAGACCCAGTACTTC. It is translated as CASSAGLADFQETQYF.

The chain links TRBV27 to TRBJ1-2, with 7 positions matching TRBD1. V lost 1 base and J lost 4; bases outside the gene matches: 15. The CDR3 is 18 residues long. The germline V gene has CDR1 MNHEY and CDR2 SMNVEV (reference sequence). The CDR3 region is CASSLWLGQTHYLYGYTF. CDR3 DNA sequence: TGTGCCAGCAGTTTATGGTTGGGACAGACCCACTATCTCTATGGCTACACCTTC.

The rearrangement uses TRBV12-3 or TRBV12-4 and TRBJ2-5; TRBD2 is a possible D gene (5 bases). Trimming took off 3 bases at V and 3 bases at J, with 8 bases between the two ends. The CDR3 is 13 residues long. In nucleotides, the CDR3 is TGTGCCAGCAGTTTTTGGGGAGAAGAGACCCAGTACTTC. Translated: CASSFWGEETQYF.